The 13 T cell receptor beta chains in this list originate from one sample, sequenced in a study of blood T cell repertoires in COVID-19. Using immunoSEQ multiplex PCR, the repertoire was profiled, and TCRdb retains in-frame clones only, with some absent. The sample comprises about 140,000 clones, around 80% of which are singletons, and approximately 3.6% rests with the top ten. The material sequenced was peripheral blood. The receptors here all came from a man in his sixties with acute or convalescent COVID-19.

The V gene is TRBV11-2, the J gene TRBJ2-7, with D perhaps TRBD2 (7 bases). V was trimmed by 3 bases and J by 0 bases, leaving 15 bases between them. Germline CDR1 and CDR2: SGHAT and FQNNGV. The CDR3 consists of 16 residues. DNA for the CDR3: TGTGCCAGCAGCTTCCTAGGGGGAGGGGGCTCCTACGAGCAGTACTTC. Translated: CASSFLGGGGSYEQYF.

The chain links TRBV5-4 to TRBJ2-7; weak D call: TRBD1 (5 bases). The V end lost 1 base, the J end lost 7 bases, and 12 bases lay between the germline ends. The CDR3 extends over 13 amino acids. Germline V gives CDR1 SGHNT, CDR2 YYREEE (reference sequence). The CDR3 coding sequence is TGTGCCAGCAGCTTGAGACAGCGTGAGGAGCAGTACTTC. Translating it yields CASSLRQREEQYF.

This chain connects TRBV5-1 to TRBJ1-5; tentatively, D is TRBD1 (5 bases). The CDR3 extends over 14 amino acids. The V gene's germline CDR1 is SGHRS and CDR2 YFSETQ. V lost 4 bases and J 4 bases, leaving 12 bases between the germline ends. DNA for the CDR3: TGCGCCAGCAGCCCCGACAGTCAGAATCAGCCCCAGCATTTT. Its translation is CASSPDSQNQPQHF.

The CDR3 DNA reads as TGTGCCAGCACTATTGGGGCTTCTCACGCTAATGAAAAACTGTTTTTT. Its translation is CASTIGASHANEKLFF. This chain uses TRBV28 with TRBJ1-4; the D gene is possibly TRBD1 (5 bases). The V and J ends lost 7 bases and 3 bases respectively, with 18 bases between them. This CDR3 is built from 16 residues. Germline loops: CDR1 MDHEN, CDR2 SYDVKM. Using reference TRBV28 and TRBJ1-4 for the parts outside the CDR3, the full variable domain is DVKVTQSSRYLVKRTGEKVFLECVQDMDHENMFWYRQDPGLGLRLIYFSYDVKMKEKGDIPEGYSVSREKKERFSLILESASTNQTSMYLCASTIGASHANEKLFFGSGTQLSVL.

The rearrangement uses TRBV6-5 and TRBJ1-2; TRBD1 might be the D (6 bases). CDR3 size: 14 residues. CDR1 and CDR2 (germline): MNHEY, SVGAGI. Trimming shortened V by 6 bases and J by 4 bases, and 15 bases separated the two germline ends. CDR3: CASSLDTGPYGYTF. The DNA of the CDR3 is TGTGCCAGCAGCCTCGATACAGGGCCCTATGGCTACACCTTC.

This rearrangement joins TRBV24-1 to TRBJ2-1; 8 bases fit TRBD2. With 5 bases clipped from V and 9 bases from J, the junction kept 8 bases outside the gene matches. The CDR3 runs 14 residues. From germline, CDR1 is KGHDR and CDR2 SFDVKD. The CDR3 loop reads CATSASGRSGEQFF. CDR3 nucleotides: TGTGCCACCAGTGCAAGCGGGAGATCCGGTGAGCAGTTCTTC.

As regards this clone: Sequence at one end of the junction differs from germline and may be a read error. The rearrangement joins TRBV7-7 to TRBJ2-7, with a tentative D call TRBD1 (5 bases). Per germline, CDR1 SSHAT and CDR2 FNYEAQ (reference sequence). This CDR3 region has 13 residues. In DNA form, the CDR3 reads TGTGCTAGCAGCGCCTCTCCAGGGTACGAGCAGTACTTC. Its translation: CASSASPGYEQYF.

The chain couples TRBV2 to TRBJ1-5; the D gene is possibly TRBD1 (5 bases). The germline V and J ends were trimmed by 5 bases and 0 bases, with 8 bases remaining between them. Germline values: CDR1 SNHLY, CDR2 FYNNEI. The CDR3 is 14 residues long. CDR3: CASSQDTSNQPQHF. CDR3 DNA sequence: TGTGCCAGCAGTCAGGACACTAGCAATCAGCCCCAGCATTTT.

This chain connects TRBV5-1 to TRBJ2-5; D might be TRBD2 (5 bases). V dropped 4 bases and J dropped 5 bases, with 6 bases sitting between them. This CDR3 region has 11 residues. The germline gives CDR1 SGHRS, CDR2 YFSETQ. CDR3 region: CASSPGETQYF. The CDR3 DNA follows: TGCGCCAGCAGCCCGGGGGAGACCCAGTACTTC.

The chain recombines TRBV2 with TRBJ1-1; the D is unclear. Germline-derived CDR1 and CDR2 are SNHLY and FYNNEI. The CDR3 length is 11 residues. Trimming shortened V by 6 bases and J by 5 bases, and 7 bases separated the two germline ends. CDR3 sequence (DNA): TGTGCCAGCAGCCGGGGAACTGAAGCTTTCTTT. As protein: CASSRGTEAFF.

The chain links TRBV4-2 to TRBJ2-5, with D possibly TRBD2 on 5 matching bases. Germline values: CDR1 LGHNA, CDR2 YNFKEQ. V was cut by 1 base and J by 4 bases, with 16 bases left in between. The CDR3 runs 16 residues. Here the CDR3 reads CASSQVATGGGETQYF. CDR3 bases: TGTGCCAGCAGCCAAGTTGCGACTGGCGGAGGAGAGACCCAGTACTTC.

The chain is built from TRBV11-2 and TRBJ2-1, with D possibly matching TRBD1 (5 bases). CDR3 size: 15 residues. The V end lost 3 bases, the J end lost 8 bases, and 17 bases lay between the germline ends. Germline lookup yields CDR1 SGHAT and CDR2 FQNNGV. The CDR3 protein is CASSFRPTDRDEQFF. Written as DNA, the CDR3 is TGTGCCAGCAGCTTCCGCCCGACAGACCGGGATGAGCAGTTCTTC.

The V call is TRBV11-2, the J call TRBJ2-5; 14 nucleotides line up with TRBD2. CDR1 and CDR2 (germline): SGHAT, FQNNGV. The V gene end was trimmed by 7 bases and the J gene end by 4 bases; junction bases not matched to a gene: 5. CDR3 size: 15 residues. CDR3 amino acids: CASTWGLAGAETQYF. The CDR3 nucleotides are TGTGCCAGCACCTGGGGACTAGCGGGAGCAGAGACCCAGTACTTC.